The 3 T cell receptor beta chains given below trace back to one sample, sequenced in a study of blood T cell repertoires in COVID-19. Generated by immunoSEQ multiplex PCR, the TCRdb table keeps only in-frame clones and is missing some. The top ten clones hold 2% to 2.5% of a sample with more than 200,000 clones, 70% to 90% of them seen once. The specimen was peripheral blood. Receptors originate from a woman aged 45-59 years with acute or convalescent COVID-19.

The chain is built from TRBV6-6 and TRBJ2-1; D might be TRBD2 (5 bases). The germline V and J ends were trimmed by 2 bases and 4 bases, with 9 bases remaining between them. CDR3 size: 14 residues. Germline V gene data show CDR1 as MNHNY and CDR2 as SVGAGI (reference sequence). CDR3 nucleotides: TGTGCCAGCAGTTACGACGGGAAATACAATGAGCAGTTCTTC. The encoded protein is CASSYDGKYNEQFF.

The J gene is TRBJ2-5, the V gene TRBV18, with 9 bases matching TRBD2. Germline V CDR1 and CDR2: KGHSH, LQKENI. The CDR3 is made up of 15 amino acids. Trimming cost V 6 bases and J 5 bases; bases outside gene matches: 10. The CDR3 protein is CASSRGAGGPETQYF. CDR3 DNA sequence: TGTGCCAGCTCTCGGGGCGCGGGAGGGCCGGAGACCCAGTACTTC.

On this clone: The sample contains more than one DNA sequence encoding this CDR3. V usage is TRBV3-1 (or the pseudogene TRBV3-2) and J usage is TRBJ2-2; weak D call: TRBD2 (6 bases). The ends were cut back, 2 bases at V and 5 bases at J, with 6 bases in the middle. The length of the CDR3 is 13 residues. From germline, CDR1 is LGHDT and CDR2 YNNKEL (reference sequence). The CDR3 reads CASSQSGTGELFF. The CDR3 DNA follows: TGTGCCAGCAGCCAAAGCGGGACCGGGGAGCTGTTTTTT.